These T cell receptor beta chains were read from a single sample in a study of untreated major depressive disorder. Assay used: immunoSEQ multiplex PCR; TCRdb lists only in-frame clones, some missing. The data contain just over 20,000 clones, just under 95% of them singletons. Source material: CD4+ T cells from PBMCs. The receptors were sampled from a man aged 30 to 45 in good health. Each CDR3 is given with its conserved first and last residue. The D gene is left open where the match is weak. Size is omitted from some rows. Given values are once, few, many or a class for expanded clones.

d_call | j_call | v_call | clone_size | cdr3_length | cdr3_aa | cdr3_nt
TRBD1 | TRBJ1-5 | TRBV5-6 | . | 16 | CASSSLRTGVSQPQHF | TGTGCCAGCAGCTCACTCCGGACAGGGGTCTCTCAGCCCCAGCATTTT
. | TRBJ2-7 | TRBV5-6 | . | 15 | CASSPLAGSSYEQYF | TGTGCCAGCAGCCCGCTTGCAGGGAGCTCCTACGAGCAGTACTTC
TRBD1 | TRBJ2-7 | TRBV2 | . | 15 | CASSEPDRGYHEQYF | TGTGCCAGCAGTGAACCGGACAGGGGGTACCACGAGCAGTACTTC
. | TRBJ1-5 | TRBV10-3 | . | 13 | CAISVSVYQPQHF | TGTGCCATCAGTGTGAGTGTTTATCAGCCCCAGCATTTT
. | TRBJ2-2 | TRBV4-3 | . | 15 | CASSQGQPLTGELFF | TGCGCCAGCAGCCAAGGGCAGCCGCTTACCGGGGAGCTGTTTTTT
. | TRBJ2-5 | TRBV30 | . | 14 | CAWSKGRGQETQYF | TGTGCCTGGAGTAAAGGGAGGGGGCAAGAGACCCAGTACTTC
TRBD2 | TRBJ2-1 | TRBV4-3 | . | 16 | CASSRARLAGEYEQFF | TGCGCCAGCAGCCGTGCGCGACTAGCGGGAGAGTATGAGCAGTTCTTC
. | TRBJ2-7 | TRBV4-2 | . | 15 | CASSHHIDSSYEQYF | TGTGCCAGCAGCCATCATATCGACAGCTCCTACGAGCAGTACTTC
. | TRBJ1-1 | TRBV19 | . | 13 | CASRLGGYTEAFF | TGTGCCAGTAGACTTGGAGGTTACACTGAAGCTTTCTTT
. | TRBJ1-2 | TRBV27 | once | 14 | CASSSDRSQSGYTF | TGTGCCAGCAGTTCCGACAGGTCCCAAAGCGGCTACACCTTC
. | TRBJ1-5 | TRBV4-2 | . | 15 | CASSQDKGGRQPQHF | TGTGCCAGCAGCCAAGATAAAGGGGGTCGACAGCCCCAGCATTTT
. | TRBJ1-2 | TRBV18 | . | 13 | CASSPDRNYGYTF | TGTGCCAGCTCCCCCGACAGAAACTATGGCTACACCTTC
. | TRBJ2-3 | TRBV7-2 | . | 16 | CASSLVRGEGEDTQYF | TGTGCCAGCAGCTTAGTGAGGGGGGAGGGAGAAGATACGCAGTATTTT
. | TRBJ2-7 | TRBV19 | . | 13 | CASTSDSPYEQYF | TGTGCCAGTACCTCGGACAGTCCCTACGAGCAGTACTTC
. | TRBJ2-3 | TRBV5-8 | . | 12 | CASSLGRGPQYF | TGTGCCAGCAGCTTGGGCCGGGGGCCGCAGTATTTT
. | TRBJ2-1 | TRBV4-3 | . | 13 | CASSQEPGTWPFF | TGCGCCAGCAGCCAAGAACCCGGGACTTGGCCCTTCTTC
. | TRBJ1-2 | TRBV27 | . | 11 | CASRPPHGYTF | TGTGCCAGCAGGCCCCCCCATGGCTACACCTTC
. | TRBJ1-2 | TRBV9 | . | 12 | CASSVVEGITVF | TGTGCCAGCAGCGTAGTTGAGGGGATCACCGTATTC
. | TRBJ2-6 | TRBV19 | . | 17 | CASSIGGALTGANVLTF | TGTGCCAGTAGTATAGGTGGGGCCCTCACAGGGGCCAACGTCCTGACTTTC
. | TRBJ2-3 | TRBV19 | . | 14 | CASSPGTSTDTQYF | TGTGCCAGTAGTCCCGGGACCAGCACAGATACGCAGTATTTT
. | TRBJ2-2 | TRBV7-6 | . | 15 | CASSPTSWVTGELFF | TGTGCCAGCAGCCCCACTAGTTGGGTCACCGGGGAGCTGTTTTTT
. | TRBJ1-2 | TRBV5-1 | . | 13 | CASSLAGGGGYTF | TGCGCCAGCAGCTTGGCCGGCGGCGGTGGCTACACCTTC
. | TRBJ1-2 | TRBV23-1 | . | 14 | CASSHPGFLRGYTF | TGCGCCAGCAGTCATCCAGGGTTCCTCCGGGGCTACACCTTC
TRBD2 | TRBJ2-5 | TRBV5-6 | . | 16 | CASSPPSGRASETQYF | TGTGCCAGCAGCCCACCTAGCGGGAGGGCCTCAGAGACCCAGTACTTC
TRBD1 | TRBJ1-1 | TRBV19 | . | 13 | CASSLDRAAEAFF | TGTGCCAGTAGCCTGGACAGGGCAGCTGAAGCTTTCTTT
. | TRBJ2-5 | TRBV2 | . | 14 | CASTLGSSQETQYF | TGTGCCAGCACACTTGGCAGTAGCCAAGAGACCCAGTACTTC
TRBD2 | TRBJ2-7 | TRBV19 | . | 16 | CASTPPQRDVTYEQYF | TGTGCCAGTACCCCACCCCAGCGGGATGTAACCTACGAGCAGTACTTC
TRBD1 | TRBJ1-4 | TRBV29-1 | . | 15 | CSVETGGSANEKLFF | TGCAGCGTTGAGACAGGGGGATCTGCTAATGAAAAACTGTTTTTT
. | TRBJ2-6 | TRBV5-1 | . | 17 | CASSHYRQTSGANVLTF | TGCGCCAGCAGCCATTACCGACAGACATCAGGGGCCAACGTCCTGACTTTC
. | TRBJ2-6 | TRBV5-5 | few | 13 | CASSPQGANVLTF | TGTGCCAGCAGCCCCCAGGGGGCCAACGTCCTGACTTTC
. | TRBJ1-3 | TRBV29-1 | . | 14 | CSVEDREAGNTIYF | TGCAGCGTTGAAGACAGGGAGGCGGGAAACACCATATATTTT
. | TRBJ2-1 | TRBV9 | . | 14 | CASSLEPGGSEQFF | TGTGCCAGCAGCTTAGAGCCTGGGGGCAGTGAGCAGTTCTTC
. | TRBJ1-1 | TRBV4-3 | . | 15 | CASSQGHRASTEAFF | TGCGCCAGCAGCCAAGGCCACAGGGCTTCGACTGAAGCTTTCTTT
TRBD1 | TRBJ1-1 | TRBV10-3 | . | 15 | CAISGDRGKLTEAFF | TGTGCCATCAGCGGGGACAGGGGAAAACTTACTGAAGCTTTCTTT
. | TRBJ1-1 | TRBV5-8 | . | 14 | CASSSTAGDTEAFF | TGTGCCAGCAGCTCGACGGCGGGGGATACTGAAGCTTTCTTT
. | TRBJ2-3 | TRBV18 | . | 15 | CASSRFGGSTDTQYF | TGTGCCAGCTCCCGCTTCGGGGGTAGCACAGATACGCAGTATTTT
. | TRBJ2-3 | TRBV5-4 | . | 14 | CASSLEFGVNTQYF | TGTGCCAGCAGCTTGGAGTTTGGGGTGAATACGCAGTATTTT
. | TRBJ2-7 | TRBV9 | . | 13 | CASSPIARDEQYF | TGTGCCAGCAGCCCCATTGCGCGGGACGAGCAGTACTTC
. | TRBJ1-1 | TRBV7-3 | few | 13 | CASSLQPNTEAFF | TGTGCCAGCAGCTTACAGCCGAACACTGAAGCTTTCTTT
. | TRBJ1-2 | TRBV5-1 | . | 13 | CASRVGPNYGYTF | TGCGCCAGCAGAGTCGGACCTAACTATGGCTACACCTTC
TRBD2 | TRBJ2-7 | TRBV4-2 | . | 17 | CASSQGPSGRAGYEQYF | TGTGCCAGCAGCCAAGGGCCTAGCGGGAGGGCCGGATACGAGCAGTACTTC